This T cell receptor beta chain was identified during a study of T cell responses to AZD1222 COVID-19 vaccine. Study-wide results and limits: Every sample of the repertoires postdated the peak T cell response. Donors were largely white British and mainly female; clonal diversity was possibly underestimated. As reported, nearly half of all spike-specific TCRs target variant regions that are unmutated. Receipt of two AZD1222 doses was followed by a rise in Spike-specific TCR breadth and depth.

Sequencing used immunoSEQ multiplex PCR; TCRdb keeps in-frame clones, though not all of them. The table records approximately 99,000 clones, approximately 89% of them present only once. V lost 6 bases, J lost 5 bases, and 9 bases stayed unmatched. Germline CDR1 reads SGHKS; CDR2 reads YYEKEE (reference sequence). The CDR3 consists of 15 residues. Concerning this clone: Its antigen is unknown.

The TCR originated in an adult in good health. This material consisted of peripheral blood, taken on day 0 of MenACWY control vaccination. This chain uses TRBV5-5 with TRBJ1-3; TRBD1 matches 9 bases. The CDR3 DNA reads TGTGCCAGCACCGGAGCCGGGACAGGGAGAAACACCATATATTTT. It yields the protein CASTGAGTGRNTIYF.